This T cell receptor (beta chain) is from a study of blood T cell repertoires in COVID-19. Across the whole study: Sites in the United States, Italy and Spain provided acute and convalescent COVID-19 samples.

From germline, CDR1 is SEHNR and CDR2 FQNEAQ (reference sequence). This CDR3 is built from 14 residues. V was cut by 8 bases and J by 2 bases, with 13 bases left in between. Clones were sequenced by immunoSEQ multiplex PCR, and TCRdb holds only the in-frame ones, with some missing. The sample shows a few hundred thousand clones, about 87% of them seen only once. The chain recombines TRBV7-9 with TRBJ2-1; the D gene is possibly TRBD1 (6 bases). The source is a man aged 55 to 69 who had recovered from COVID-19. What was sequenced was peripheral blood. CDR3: CASFRGGPYNEQFF. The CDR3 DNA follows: TGTGCCAGCTTCAGGGGCGGTCCCTACAATGAGCAGTTCTTC.